A selection of T cell receptor beta chains follows, all from one sample in a study of human T cells and chemical hapten exposure. From the RACE reads, TCRdb called clonotypes with MiXCR, one entry per CDR3 protein. The top ten clones hold approximately 8% of a sample with about 340,000 distinct CDR3 sequences, around 6.9% of them seen once. This specimen was whole blood, taken in connection with sensitization to the hapten diphenylcyclopropenone (DPC). These receptors were collected from a woman younger than 30 with alopecia areata. Some clones in this sample may be carry-over from other donors' samples. Both conserved end residues are part of each CDR3. Each record gives: clone size, V gene, J gene, CDR3 protein. Size is omitted from some rows. Given values are once, few, many or a class for expanded clones.

few	TRBV4-3	TRBJ2-3	CASSPGARITDTQYF
.	TRBV27	TRBJ1-6	CASSSLTGESPLHF
many	TRBV5-4	TRBJ1-6	CALGQERSPLHF
many	TRBV7-9	TRBJ2-5	CASSPKETQYF
many	TRBV4-2	TRBJ2-7	CASSRMTDSYEQYF
.	TRBV9	TRBJ1-6	CASSVEGNYNSPLHF
.	TRBV5-1	TRBJ1-6	CARSLIGGANNSPLHF
few	TRBV2	TRBJ2-2	CASSRLKNTGELFF
.	TRBV11-2	TRBJ2-3	CASSWGAGGPFTDTQYF
many	TRBV5-1	TRBJ2-7	CASSLLGVDYEQYF
few	TRBV6-5	TRBJ1-1	CASSYSYGSENEAFF
many	TRBV3-1	TRBJ2-1	CASSYPGQGEDEQFF
many	TRBV4-1	TRBJ1-6	CASSQVPGFEQGSSYNSPLHF
few	TRBV7-2	TRBJ2-3	CASSLVLAGGGDTQYF
.	TRBV9	TRBJ1-3	CASSVGTNSGNTIYF
many	TRBV10-3	TRBJ2-3	CAISRQLRTDTQYF
.	TRBV2	TRBJ2-3	CVIKESADTQYF
.	TRBV5-4	TRBJ1-5	CASSVDRRQPQHF
.	TRBV12-3/TRBV12-4	TRBJ1-6	CASGANFNSPLHF
.	TRBV20-1	TRBJ1-5	CSARDAGLIEPQHF
.	TRBV18	TRBJ1-1	CASSSLRWQGAEGTEAFF
many	TRBV6-2/TRBV6-3	TRBJ2-7	CASSYRDGPSYEQYF
many	TRBV7-2	TRBJ1-5	CASSPTRGDNQPQHF
.	TRBV6-5	TRBJ1-1	CASSYSILTEAFF
.	TRBV18	TRBJ1-2	CASSPNRVDGYTF
many	TRBV7-2	TRBJ2-5	CASSLAPWGEETQYF
many	TRBV7-2	TRBJ2-7	CASSLGSPPSYEQYF
.	TRBV4-3	TRBJ1-1	CASSPRQGFTEAFF
.	TRBV2	TRBJ1-5	CASTEQAGGRYRPQHF
.	TRBV5-1	TRBJ2-5	CASSPNRVQETQYF
many	TRBV7-3	TRBJ1-6	CASSLGENSPLHF
few	TRBV7-9	TRBJ1-1	CASSLGQGATTEAFF
.	TRBV10-3	TRBJ2-4	CAIRDSLQEIQYF